A single sample gave rise to the 26 T cell receptor beta chains below, sequenced in a study of identical twins. TCRdb reprocessed the 5' RACE reads with MiXCR, giving one entry per CDR3 protein. The sample yields approximately 500,000 distinct CDR3 sequences, around 24% seen once. The sample was also reused in another study, on T cells expressing NK-cell markers.

Sequences were obtained from CD4+ T cells sorted from blood. The source of these receptors is a woman aged 18-29 years in good health.

This clonotype was found a few times. The rearrangement joins TRBV6-1 to TRBJ1-1; 10 bases map to TRBD1. This CDR3 contains 14 residues. Germline values: CDR1 MNHNS, CDR2 SASEGT. J lost 3 bases, V lost 7 bases, and 5 bases had no gene match. CDR3 in amino acids: CASMETGGYTEAFF. The DNA for the CDR3 is TGTGCCAGCATGGAGACAGGGGGCTACACTGAAGCTTTCTTT.

This chain uses TRBV29-1 with TRBJ2-7, with D hard to call. Germline V CDR1 and CDR2: SQVTM, ANQGSEA. With 5 bases removed from V and 4 bases from J, the gap between germline ends came to 12 bases. This CDR3 contains 12 residues. CDR3 amino acids: CSVPGPKYEQYF. The CDR3 DNA reads as TGCAGCGTTCCCGGGCCGAAGTACGAGCAGTACTTC.

The chain joins TRBV20-1 to TRBJ2-7, with D perhaps TRBD1 or TRBD2 (7 bases each). Germline V CDR1 and CDR2: DFQATT, SNEGSKA (reference sequence). V dropped 5 bases and J dropped 7 bases, with 18 bases sitting between them. The CDR3 totals 13 residues. The CDR3 DNA is TGCAGTGCTCAGACAGGGTGGGAGGGGGAGCAGTACTTC. Protein: CSAQTGWEGEQYF.

This chain uses TRBV6-1 with TRBJ1-2; no definite D call. The V gene's germline CDR1 is MNHNS and CDR2 SASEGT. Trimming removed 2 bases from V and 5 bases from J, with 6 bases in between. This CDR3 spans 12 amino acids. The DNA of the CDR3 is TGTGCCAGCAGTGAATCACGTTATGGCTACACCTTC. It translates to CASSESRYGYTF.

The chain joins TRBV20-1 to TRBJ2-5, with TRBD2 identical over 9 bases. Germline V lookup: CDR1 DFQATT, CDR2 SNEGSKA (reference sequence). The CDR3 is made up of 16 amino acids. The V segment lost 1 base and the J segment 1 base; nucleotides outside the gene matches: 7. In DNA form, the CDR3 reads TGCAGTGCTAGAGCGTTTTTAGCGGGAGTCCAAGAGACCCAGTACTTC. Translation gives CSARAFLAGVQETQYF.

This chain uses TRBV30 with TRBJ2-2; 7 nucleotides align to TRBD2. The trim removed 3 bases at V and 7 bases at J, leaving 8 bases unmatched. Per the germline V gene, CDR1 is GTSNPN and CDR2 is SVGIG (reference sequence). The CDR3 runs 14 residues. The CDR3 region has the DNA TGTGCCTGGAGAGTGGGACTACCGATCGGGGAGCTGTTTTTT. Translation gives CAWRVGLPIGELFF.

The rearrangement joins TRBV5-1 to TRBJ2-7; 7 positions agree with TRBD1. V lost 3 bases, J lost 5 bases, and 14 bases stayed unmatched. The CDR3 consists of 16 residues. The germline gives CDR1 SGHRS, CDR2 YFSETQ. CDR3 DNA sequence: TGCGCCAGCAGCTCGCTCGGGCCCACGACAGGGAACGAGCAGTACTTC. Amino acid sequence: CASSSLGPTTGNEQYF.

This clonotype was detected only a few times. CDR3 sequence: CASSPGTVPSGNEQFF. In DNA form, the CDR3 reads TGTGCCAGCAGTCCAGGGACAGTACCGTCTGGCAATGAGCAGTTCTTC. The rearrangement links TRBV12-3 or TRBV12-4 to TRBJ2-1; 7 nucleotides match TRBD1. Germline trimming cut 5 bases from V and 6 bases from J; bases unmatched to any gene: 13. The CDR3 extends over 16 amino acids.

The gene calls are TRBV25-1 and TRBJ2-1; D ambiguous. The germline V gene encodes CDR1 MGHDK and CDR2 SYGVNS. The CDR3 totals 11 residues. Trimming pared 6 bases from V and 12 bases from J, leaving 12 bases between. CDR3 coding DNA: TGTGCCAGCAGCAAAGAAATTGGGCAGTTCTTC. Translating gives CASSKEIGQFF. Full variable domain (remainder filled in from reference TRBV25-1 and TRBJ2-1): EADIYQTPRYLVIGTGKKITLECSQTMGHDKMYWYQQDPGMELHLIHYSYGVNSTEKGDLSSESTVSRIRTEHFPLTLESARPSHTSQYLCASSKEIGQFFGPGTRLTVL.

This clonotype was counted between two and nine times. The rearrangement joins TRBV30 to TRBJ2-3; D is unresolved. Germline V gene lookup returns CDR1 GTSNPN and CDR2 SVGIG (reference sequence). V was cut by 2 bases and J by 0 bases, with 6 bases left in between. The CDR3 consists of 13 residues. CDR3 in DNA: TGTGCCTGGAGTCCGGTGAGCACAGATACGCAGTATTTT. Protein sequence: CAWSPVSTDTQYF.

In this sample, this clonotype turned up a few times. V gene TRBV4-3 combines with J gene TRBJ2-1, with a possible D match to TRBD2 (6 bases). V lost 1 base, J lost 3 bases, and 13 bases lay in between. The CDR3 runs to 16 residues. Germline lookup yields CDR1 LGHNA and CDR2 YSLEER. For the CDR3, the DNA is TGCGCCAGCAGCCAAGCCGGGCAGGAGGGCTACAATGAGCAGTTCTTC. Translated: CASSQAGQEGYNEQFF.

The chain couples TRBV9 to TRBJ1-1; D is ambiguous. The V end was cut by 3 bases, the J end by 3 bases, with 9 bases between. The CDR3 consists of 13 residues. Germline V gene sequence: CDR1 SGDLS, CDR2 YYNGEE. CDR3 sequence (DNA): TGTGCCAGCAGCGCCCGAAGCGACACTGAAGCTTTCTTT. As protein: CASSARSDTEAFF.

The chain uses TRBV12-3 or TRBV12-4 and TRBJ1-1; maybe TRBD1 (5 bases). The V end was cut by 5 bases, the J end by 1 base, with 14 bases between. CDR3 size: 15 residues. As DNA, the CDR3 is TGTGCCAGCAGTAATCCCGGGACCCAGAACACTGAAGCTTTCTTT. It encodes CASSNPGTQNTEAFF.

The rearrangement joins TRBV20-1 to TRBJ2-1; possibly TRBD1 for D (5 bases). Deletions cut 3 bases from V and 5 bases from J, with 14 bases between. There are 14 residues in the CDR3. The germline gives CDR1 DFQATT, CDR2 SNEGSKA (reference sequence). Here the CDR3 reads CSARKTAYNNEQFF. In DNA, the CDR3 is TGCAGTGCTAGGAAGACAGCGTACAACAATGAGCAGTTCTTC.

The gene calls are TRBV20-1 and TRBJ2-1; no firm D call. Germline V gives CDR1 DFQATT, CDR2 SNEGSKA (reference sequence). The V gene lost 3 bases and the J gene lost 2 bases, with 11 bases spanning the gap. The CDR3 has 14 residues. The CDR3 DNA is TGCAGTGCTAGTGCAGCTAGGACCTACAATGAGCAGTTCTTC. Translating gives CSASAARTYNEQFF.

This chain uses TRBV12-3 or TRBV12-4 with TRBJ2-1; D possibly matches TRBD1 or TRBD2 (6 bases each). This CDR3 spans 13 amino acids. Trimming took off 8 bases at V and 1 base at J, with 9 bases between the two ends. CDR3 DNA sequence: TGTGCCAGCGAGGGGGGTTCCTACAATGAGCAGTTCTTC. It translates to CASEGGSYNEQFF.

The chain has TRBV2 and TRBJ2-3, with 9 nucleotides matching TRBD1. The CDR3 spans 15 residues. Germline CDR1 and CDR2: SNHLY and FYNNEI. The V gene end was trimmed by 3 bases and the J gene end by 6 bases; junction bases not matched to a gene: 7. The CDR3 protein is CASSETGTGTDTQYF. Written as DNA, the CDR3 is TGTGCCAGCAGTGAGACCGGGACAGGGACCGATACGCAGTATTTT.

This clonotype has more than one count but fewer than ten. This sequence joins TRBV6-1 and TRBJ2-7, with 8 bases aligning to TRBD1. CDR1 is MNHNS, CDR2 SASEGT, per germline. The CDR3 extends over 15 amino acids. V shed 7 bases and J 2 bases; nucleotides not matched to a gene: 10. The CDR3, as DNA: TGTGCCAGCACCCTTTACAGGGGGGATGCCTACGAGCAGTACTTC. The encoded protein is CASTLYRGDAYEQYF.

This clonotype was counted a few times. The chain links TRBV9 to TRBJ1-1; D is perhaps TRBD1 (5 bases). Germline CDR1 and CDR2: SGDLS and YYNGEE. The CDR3 loop spans 17 amino acids. V lost 0 bases, J lost 1 base, and 16 bases lay in between. The CDR3 region has the DNA TGTGCCAGCAGCGTAGGGGGACGCCTTAATCCGAACACTGAAGCTTTCTTT. It translates to CASSVGGRLNPNTEAFF. The entire variable domain, with the rest obtained from reference TRBV9 and TRBJ1-1, is as follows: DSGVTQTPKHLITATGQRVTLRCSPRSGDLSVYWYQQSLDQGLQFLIQYYNGEERAKGNILERFSAQQFPDLHSELNLSSLELGDSALYFCASSVGGRLNPNTEAFFGQGTRLTVV.

The chain links TRBV29-1 to TRBJ2-3, with a weak D call TRBD2 (5 bases). This CDR3 spans 11 amino acids. Looked up from germline, CDR1 is SQVTM and CDR2 is ANQGSEA. V lost 5 bases and J 6 bases, leaving 9 bases between the germline ends. The CDR3 reads CSVFGGDTQYF. The CDR3 coding sequence is TGCAGCGTTTTTGGCGGGGATACGCAGTATTTT.

This CDR3 reads CASSVGGTSGRALWNEQFF. DNA for the CDR3: TGTGCCAGCAGCGTAGGAGGGACTAGCGGGAGGGCTTTGTGGAATGAGCAGTTCTTC. This chain links TRBV9 with TRBJ2-1; TRBD2 agrees at 16 bases. Germline lookup yields CDR1 SGDLS and CDR2 YYNGEE. J gave up 7 bases and V 0 bases, and 10 bases lay outside the gene matches. There are 19 residues in the CDR3.

The V and J genes are TRBV5-6 and TRBJ2-3; the D is unclear. Trimming stripped 3 bases from V and 8 bases from J, with 13 bases between. This CDR3 is 13 amino acids long. From germline, CDR1 is SGHDT and CDR2 YYEEEE. The CDR3 spells CASSWAGLGTQYF. As DNA, the CDR3 is TGTGCCAGCAGCTGGGCCGGGTTGGGTACGCAGTATTTT.

This clonotype was detected many times. The rearrangement joins TRBV5-1 to TRBJ2-2; 7 bases line up with TRBD1. CDR1 and CDR2 (germline): SGHRS, YFSETQ. CDR3 length: 14 residues. Trimming at V came to 5 bases and at J to 2 bases, leaving 3 bases not matched to a gene. For the CDR3, the DNA is TGCGCCAGCAGAGGGACAGTTAACACCGGGGAGCTGTTTTTT. This gives the protein CASRGTVNTGELFF.

The chain joins TRBV6-1 to TRBJ1-6; TRBD1 is a possible D gene (5 bases). Trimming left V 2 bases short and J 9 bases short, with 14 bases between. Germline CDR1 and CDR2: MNHNS and SASEGT. This CDR3 comprises 15 residues. DNA for the CDR3: TGTGCCAGCAGTGAAAAGGGGTTTTGGAGTTCACCCCTCCACTTT. The encoded protein is CASSEKGFWSSPLHF.

This chain uses TRBV20-1 with TRBJ2-5; 8 bases are shared with TRBD2. The V segment lost 8 bases and the J segment 4 bases; nucleotides outside the gene matches: 9. The CDR3 is made up of 13 amino acids. In germline, CDR1 is DFQATT, CDR2 SNEGSKA (reference sequence). The chain's CDR3 is CSSARTSRETQYF. The DNA for the CDR3 is TGCAGTTCAGCCAGGACTAGCAGAGAGACCCAGTACTTC.

This clonotype was observed a handful of times. This chain connects TRBV6-1 to TRBJ2-2, with TRBD2 matching 8 bases. The J segment lost 5 bases and the V segment lost 7 bases, leaving 12 bases of the junction unmatched. This CDR3 region has 16 residues. The germline gives CDR1 MNHNS, CDR2 SASEGT. The CDR3 region is CASNPAGGPVTGELFF. CDR3 nucleotides: TGTGCCAGCAATCCGGCGGGAGGCCCGGTAACCGGGGAGCTGTTTTTT.